The 10 T cell receptor beta chains in this list originate from one sample, sequenced in a study of vaccination effects on CD4 cells after COVID-19. The method was immunoSEQ multiplex PCR; TCRdb's version includes in-frame clones alone and lacks a portion of them. The sample yields some 31,000 clones, less than 85% seen once. Investigators separated out CD4+ T cells once around 9 days of culture had passed. Their antigen targets remain unknown. Source: CD4+ T cells from PBMCs cultured without peptide, taken before COVID-19 vaccination. The origin of the receptors is a human donor who received a COVID-19 vaccine.

This clone was counted between two and nine times. The chain has TRBV2 and TRBJ1-6; the D gene is possibly TRBD1 (6 bases). Germline CDR1 SNHLY, CDR2 FYNNEI. Trimming removed 6 bases from V and 7 bases from J, with 19 bases in between. This CDR3 has 16 residues. The CDR3: CASRGVGGQVNSPLHF. The CDR3, as DNA: TGTGCCAGCAGAGGGGTCGGGGGGCAGGTCAATTCACCCCTCCACTTT. The variable domain in full, with the rest retrieved from reference TRBV2 and TRBJ1-6, is EPEVTQTPSHQVTQMGQEVILRCVPISNHLYFYWYRQILGQKVEFLVSFYNNEISEKSEIFDDQFSVERPDGSNFTLKIRSTKLEDSAMYFCASRGVGGQVNSPLHFGNGTRLTVT.

This clone has more than one count but fewer than ten. The V gene is TRBV6-5, the J gene TRBJ1-6, with a weak D call TRBD1 (6 bases). The CDR3 extends over 14 amino acids. The germline V gene encodes CDR1 MNHEY and CDR2 SVGAGI. V was pared by 3 bases and J by 7 bases, with 10 bases between. This CDR3 is CASSYAGENSPLHF. Written as DNA, the CDR3 is TGTGCCAGCAGTTATGCAGGGGAGAATTCACCCCTCCACTTT.

The chain is built from TRBV4-1 and TRBJ2-3; a weak D match, TRBD2 (8 bases). The germline CDR1 and CDR2 sequences are MGHRA and YSYEKL. Trimming took 5 bases from V and 4 from J, leaving 16 bases between them. CDR3 length: 15 residues. The CDR3 DNA sequence: TGCGCCAGCAGCTACGGGACTAGGGGGCCAGATACGCAGTATTTT. Translated: CASSYGTRGPDTQYF.

V is TRBV7-2 and J is TRBJ1-5; 7 nucleotides agree with TRBD1. The length of the CDR3 is 14 residues. The V and J ends lost 5 bases and 5 bases, in that order; junction bases with no gene match: 6. Germline CDR1 is SGHTA and CDR2 is FQGNSA. The CDR3 is CASSVWTGDQPQHF. For the CDR3, the DNA is TGTGCCAGCAGCGTGTGGACAGGCGATCAGCCCCAGCATTTT.

This sequence joins TRBV5-1 and TRBJ2-1; D is possibly TRBD1 (5 bases). The CDR3 is 19 amino acids. Germline lookup yields CDR1 SGHRS and CDR2 YFSETQ. V lost 5 bases, J lost 6 bases, and 30 bases lay in between. The CDR3 loop reads CASSLEVLTGHTSPNEQFF. CDR3 bases: TGCGCCAGCAGTCTTGAGGTTTTAACAGGTCACACGTCCCCCAATGAGCAGTTCTTC.

The chain recombines TRBV12-2 with TRBJ1-1. TRBV12-2 is an annotated pseudogene. The CDR3 has 17 amino acids. The CDR3 spells CASRLGRSAEQNTEAFF. CDR3 bases: TGTGCAAGTCGCTTAGGTAGATCGGCAGAGCAGAACACTGAAGCTTTCTTT.

This chain joins TRBV30 and TRBJ2-5; TRBD1 agrees at 8 bases. In germline, CDR1 is GTSNPN, CDR2 SVGIG (reference sequence). The CDR3 covers 12 residues. After removal of 3 bases from V and 7 bases from J, the junction contained 4 bases not matched to a gene. In DNA form, the CDR3 reads TGTGCCTGGAGATCAGGGGGCGGGACCCAGTACTTC. Protein: CAWRSGGGTQYF.

This clone showed up just a few times. This chain uses TRBV25-1 with TRBJ2-7; D is tentatively TRBD1 or TRBD2 (5 bases each). The V end lost 5 bases, the J end lost 1 base, and 18 bases lay between the germline ends. This CDR3 has 16 residues. From germline, CDR1 is MGHDK and CDR2 SYGVNS. Here the CDR3 DNA reads TGTGCCAGCAGTCCCTTCACCGGGGACCGATCCTACGAGCAGTACTTC. This encodes CASSPFTGDRSYEQYF.

Judged by abundance, this clone is medium-sized. The V call is TRBV7-9, the J call TRBJ1-3, with D unresolved. The CDR3 consists of 16 residues. In germline, CDR1 is SEHNR, CDR2 FQNEAQ (reference sequence). The germline V and J ends were trimmed by 3 bases and 4 bases, with 16 bases remaining between them. In nucleotides, the CDR3 is TGTGCCAGCAGCTTGATACTCCTTTTGCCGGGAAACACCATATATTTT. As protein: CASSLILLLPGNTIYF. Full variable domain (rest looked up from reference TRBV7-9 and TRBJ1-3): DTGVSQNPRHKITKRGQNVTFRCDPISEHNRLYWYRQTLGQGPEFLTYFQNEAQLEKSRLLSDRFSAERPKGSFSTLEIQRTEQGDSAMYLCASSLILLLPGNTIYFGEGSWLTVV.

The chain recombines TRBV10-3 with TRBJ1-1; tentative D call: TRBD1 (6 bases). The CDR3 sequence is 13 residues long. V shed 4 bases and J shed 1 base, with 7 bases lying between them. Germline CDR1 is ENHRY and CDR2 is SYGVKD. CDR3 sequence (DNA): TGTGCCATCAGTGCGGACAGGAACACTGAAGCTTTCTTT. It yields the protein CAISADRNTEAFF.